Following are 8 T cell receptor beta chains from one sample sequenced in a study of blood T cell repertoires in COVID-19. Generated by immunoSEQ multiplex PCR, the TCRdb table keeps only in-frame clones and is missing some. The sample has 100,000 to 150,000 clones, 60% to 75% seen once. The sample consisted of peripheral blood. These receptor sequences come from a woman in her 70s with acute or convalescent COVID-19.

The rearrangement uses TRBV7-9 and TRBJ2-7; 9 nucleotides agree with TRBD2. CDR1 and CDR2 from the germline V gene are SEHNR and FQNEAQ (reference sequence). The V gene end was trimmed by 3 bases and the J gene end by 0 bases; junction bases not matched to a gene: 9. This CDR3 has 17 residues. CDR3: CASSFPRGSGSSYEQYF. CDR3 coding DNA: TGTGCCAGCAGCTTTCCTCGGGGTAGCGGGAGCTCCTACGAGCAGTACTTC.

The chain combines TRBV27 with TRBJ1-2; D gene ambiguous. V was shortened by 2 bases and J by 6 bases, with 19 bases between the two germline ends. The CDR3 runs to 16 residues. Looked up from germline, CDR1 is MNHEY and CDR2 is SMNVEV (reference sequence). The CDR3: CASSLIGNENGDGYTF. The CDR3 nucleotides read TGTGCCAGCAGTTTAATTGGGAACGAGAACGGGGATGGCTACACCTTC.

The DNA of the CDR3 is TGTGCCAGTAGCCCGAGGCGCAATCAGCCCCAGCATTTT. Its translation: CASSPRRNQPQHF. The rearrangement uses TRBV19 and TRBJ1-5; unclear D gene. Germline V gene data show CDR1 as LNHDA and CDR2 as SQIVND (reference sequence). The CDR3 consists of 13 residues. Between the trimmed V and J ends, which lost 6 bases and 2 bases, there was a span of 8 bases. Full variable domain (remainder filled in from reference TRBV19 and TRBJ1-5): DGGITQSPKYLFRKEGQNVTLSCEQNLNHDAMYWYRQDPGQGLRLIYYSQIVNDFQKGDIAEGYSVSREKKESFPLTVTSAQKNPTAFYLCASSPRRNQPQHFGDGTRLSIL.

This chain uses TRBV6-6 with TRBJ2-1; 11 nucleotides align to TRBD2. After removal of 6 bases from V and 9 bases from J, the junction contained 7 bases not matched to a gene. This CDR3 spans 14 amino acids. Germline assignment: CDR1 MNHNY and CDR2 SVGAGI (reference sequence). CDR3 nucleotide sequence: TGTGCCAGCAGCCTAGCGGGGGGACAGGGTGAGCAGTTCTTC. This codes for CASSLAGGQGEQFF.

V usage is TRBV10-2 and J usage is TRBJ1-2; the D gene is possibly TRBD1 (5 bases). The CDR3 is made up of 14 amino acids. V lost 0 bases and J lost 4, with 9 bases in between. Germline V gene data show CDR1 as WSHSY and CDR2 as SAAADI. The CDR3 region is CASSESAGIYGYTF. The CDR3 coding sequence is TGCGCCAGCAGTGAGTCGGCAGGGATCTATGGCTACACCTTC.

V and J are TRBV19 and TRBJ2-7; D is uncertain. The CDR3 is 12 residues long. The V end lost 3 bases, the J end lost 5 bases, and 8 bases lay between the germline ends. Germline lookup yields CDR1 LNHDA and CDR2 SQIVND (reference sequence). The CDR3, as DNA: TGTGCCAGTAGTATTCGTGGCCACGAGCAGTACTTC. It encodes CASSIRGHEQYF.

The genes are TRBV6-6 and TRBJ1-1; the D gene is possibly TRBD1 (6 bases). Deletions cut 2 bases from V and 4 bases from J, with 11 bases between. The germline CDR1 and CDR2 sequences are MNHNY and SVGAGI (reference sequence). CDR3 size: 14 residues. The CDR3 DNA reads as TGTGCCAGCAGTTACGGGGGGGGCCCCACTGAAGCTTTCTTT. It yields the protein CASSYGGGPTEAFF.

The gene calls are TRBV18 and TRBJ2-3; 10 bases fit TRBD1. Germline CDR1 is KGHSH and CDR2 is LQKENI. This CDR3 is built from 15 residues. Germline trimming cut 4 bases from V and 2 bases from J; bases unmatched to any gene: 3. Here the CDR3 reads CASSHGTGDTDTQYF. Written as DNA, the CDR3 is TGTGCCAGCTCACACGGGACAGGGGACACAGATACGCAGTATTTT.